This record covers a single T cell receptor (beta chain). The authors' processing: How many nucleated cells were present was estimated from reference gene primer amplification. This table comes from immunoSEQ multiplex PCR, and its TCRdb copy is limited to in-frame clones, with some not included. The V and J calls and clone size were taken over from that table, and D and trimming were inferred from the DNA. Counted here are around 60,000 clones, roughly 85% occurring once; the ten biggest clones make up more than 1%. The sample is drawn from a study of blood T cell repertoires in COVID-19. Across the whole study: T cells, B-cell-depleted T cells, or PBMCs supplied cDNA or gDNA.

This TCR derives from a middle-aged man with acute or convalescent COVID-19. Sequencing was carried out using peripheral blood.

The CDR3 DNA reads as TGCGCCAGCAGTGAGTCGCGGGGACCCCAGCATTTT. This sequence encodes CASSESRGPQHF. The chain links TRBV10-1 to TRBJ1-5; D is unresolved. CDR3 length: 12 residues. The V end lost 0 bases, the J end lost 10 bases, and 7 bases lay between the germline ends. Germline CDR1 reads WNHNN; CDR2 reads SYGVQD (reference sequence).